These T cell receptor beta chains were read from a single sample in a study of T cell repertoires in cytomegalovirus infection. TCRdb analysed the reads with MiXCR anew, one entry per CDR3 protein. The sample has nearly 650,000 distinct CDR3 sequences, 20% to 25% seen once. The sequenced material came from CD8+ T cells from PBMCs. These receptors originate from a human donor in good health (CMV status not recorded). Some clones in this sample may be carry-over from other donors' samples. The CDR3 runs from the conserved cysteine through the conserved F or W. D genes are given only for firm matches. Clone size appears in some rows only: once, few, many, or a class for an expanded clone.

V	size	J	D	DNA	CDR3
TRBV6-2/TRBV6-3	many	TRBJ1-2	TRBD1	TGTGCCAGCTCCCGGGACAGGGCCGTCTATGGCTACACCTTC	CASSRDRAVYGYTF
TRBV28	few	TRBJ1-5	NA	TGTGCCAGCAGTTTATACCCGGACTCCGATCAGCCCCAGCATTTT	CASSLYPDSDQPQHF
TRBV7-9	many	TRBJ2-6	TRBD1	TGTGCCAGCAGCTCCGGACAGGCCGGTGGTTCTGGGGCCAACGTCCTGACTTTC	CASSSGQAGGSGANVLTF
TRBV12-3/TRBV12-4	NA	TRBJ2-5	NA	TGTGCCAGCAGTTTAGGGGGCGGGGGGACAGAAGAGACCCAGTACTTC	CASSLGGGGTEETQYF
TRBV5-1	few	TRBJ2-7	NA	TGCGCCAGCAGCTTCGAACAGGGCTACGAGCAGTACTTC	CASSFEQGYEQYF
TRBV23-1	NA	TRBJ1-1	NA	TGCGCCAGCAGCCTAGACAGGCTACAGGGCATGAACACTGAAGCTTTCTTT	CASSLDRLQGMNTEAFF
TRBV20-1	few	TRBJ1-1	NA	TGCAGTGCTAGAGATGAGGATAGAGTGAACACTGAAGCTTTCTTT	CSARDEDRVNTEAFF
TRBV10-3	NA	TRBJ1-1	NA	TGTGCCATCAGTGAGCCGGTCGGTCGGGGAGCAGACACTGAAGCTTTCTTT	CAISEPVGRGADTEAFF
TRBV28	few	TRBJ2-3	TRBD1	TGTGCCAGCAGGTGGACAGGGTACACAGATACGCAGTATTTT	CASRWTGYTDTQYF
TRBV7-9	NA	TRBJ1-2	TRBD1	TGTGTCGGGGACAGGGTGTATGGCTACACCTTC	CVGDRVYGYTF
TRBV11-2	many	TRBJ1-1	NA	TGTGCCAGCAGCACACCAAACGAAGAGGCTGAAGCTTTCTTT	CASSTPNEEAEAFF
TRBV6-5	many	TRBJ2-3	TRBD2	TGTGCCAGCAGAGCGGGACGCACAGATACGCAGTATTTT	CASRAGRTDTQYF
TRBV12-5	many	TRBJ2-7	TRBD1	TGTGCTAGTGGTTTGGCGGACAGGGCGGATGCCTACGAGCAGTACTTC	CASGLADRADAYEQYF
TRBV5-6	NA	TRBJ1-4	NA	TGTGCCAGCAGCCTAACGTCGGGGGCAACTAATGAAAAACTGTTTTTT	CASSLTSGATNEKLFF
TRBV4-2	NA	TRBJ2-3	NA	TGTGCCAGCAGCCAAGATCCAGGGCTTAGCACAGATACGCAGTATTTT	CASSQDPGLSTDTQYF
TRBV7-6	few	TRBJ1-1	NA	TGTGCCAGCATGGGGGCCCTTGGGGGCACTGAAGCTTTCTTT	CASMGALGGTEAFF
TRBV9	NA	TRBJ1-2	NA	TGTGCCAGCAGCGTTCACGGATCCTATGGCTACACCTTC	CASSVHGSYGYTF
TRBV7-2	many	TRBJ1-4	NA	TGTGCCAGCAGCCAGGACCCTTCAACTAATGAAAAACTGTTTTTT	CASSQDPSTNEKLFF
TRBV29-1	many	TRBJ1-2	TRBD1	TGCAGCGTGGAAGACAGGGCTGGCTACACCTTC	CSVEDRAGYTF
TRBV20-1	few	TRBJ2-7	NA	TGCAGTGCTAGTATAGGGGGATACGAGCAGTACTTC	CSASIGGYEQYF
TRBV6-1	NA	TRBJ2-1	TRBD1	TGTGCCAGCAATAGAGCGGGACAGGGTGACTACAATGAGCAGTTCTTC	CASNRAGQGDYNEQFF
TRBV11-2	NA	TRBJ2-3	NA	TGTGCCAGCAGCTCATGGGGGGACTCACACACAGATACGCAGTATTTT	CASSSWGDSHTDTQYF
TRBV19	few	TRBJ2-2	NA	TGTGCCAGTTACGCCGGGGAGCTGTTTTTT	CASYAGELFF